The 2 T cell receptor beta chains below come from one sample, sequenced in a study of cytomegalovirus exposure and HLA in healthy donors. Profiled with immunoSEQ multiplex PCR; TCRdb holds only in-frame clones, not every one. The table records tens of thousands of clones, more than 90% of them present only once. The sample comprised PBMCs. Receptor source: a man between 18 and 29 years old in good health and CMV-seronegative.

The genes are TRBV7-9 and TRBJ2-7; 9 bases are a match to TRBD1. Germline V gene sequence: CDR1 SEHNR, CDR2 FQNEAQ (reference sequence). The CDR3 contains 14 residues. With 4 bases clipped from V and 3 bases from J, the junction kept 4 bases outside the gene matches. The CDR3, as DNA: TGTGCCAGCAGCTACCCGGGACAGGGCTACGAGCAGTACTTC. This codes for CASSYPGQGYEQYF.

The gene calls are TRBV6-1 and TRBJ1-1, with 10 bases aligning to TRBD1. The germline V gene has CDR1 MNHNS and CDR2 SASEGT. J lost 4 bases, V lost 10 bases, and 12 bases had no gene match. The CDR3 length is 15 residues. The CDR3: CAIDRGPGATTEAFF. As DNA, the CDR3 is TGTGCCATAGACAGGGGGCCGGGGGCGACCACTGAAGCTTTCTTT.